The present TCR beta chain was sequenced within a study of T cells in Graves' hyperthyroidism and ophthalmopathy. The J segment lost 3 bases and the V segment lost 0 bases, leaving 6 bases of the junction unmatched. Germline values: CDR1 MDHEN, CDR2 SYDVKM. The CDR3 is made up of 18 amino acids. RNA transcripts were the template for amplifying TCR beta CDR3 regions. A first-round RT-PCR of the TCR CDR3 used the HTBI primer set. TCRdb re-called the multiplex PCR reads with MiXCR, one entry per CDR3 protein. Of some 490,000 distinct CDR3 sequences listed, about 16% are singletons. This clonotype was seen repeatedly, ten times or more. Its cognate antigen is unknown. Patients with ophthalmopathy all had a Clinical Activity Score of at least 3, a NOSPECS grade of at least 4 and duration under 3 months. Findings and limits, study-wide: Ophthalmopathy, as predicted by the model, came a median roughly 6.8 months after the prediction. Blood also showed most of the thyroid clonotypes that were expanded above 0.001.

Sequences were obtained from blood. The clonotype comes from a young woman with Graves' ophthalmopathy. The J gene is TRBJ2-2, the V gene TRBV28, with 11 positions matching TRBD2. DNA for the CDR3: TGTGCCAGCAGTTTATGGGGACTAGCGGAGACCTACACCGGGGAGCTGTTTTTT. Residues: CASSLWGLAETYTGELFF.